The rows below give T cell receptor beta chains drawn from one sample of a study of shared clonotypes between healthy human individuals. Assay: immunoSEQ multiplex PCR; the TCRdb copy retains only in-frame clones and omits some. The sample lists over a million clones, more than 95% seen once, with approximately 1.2% in the top ten. Input material: naive CD4+ T cells sorted from blood. The origin of the receptors is a man aged 25-45 years in good health. Both conserved end residues are part of each CDR3. Fields, in order: V gene, clone size, J gene, D gene, CDR3 DNA, CDR3 protein. D genes are given only for firm matches. The size field is filled for only some rows; it gives once, few, many or a size class.

>TRBV25-1|.|TRBJ2-3|TRBD2
TGTGCCAGCAGTGAGGCGGGAGGGAGCACAGATACGCAGTATTTT
CASSEAGGSTDTQYF
>TRBV27|.|TRBJ2-1|TRBD2
TGTGCCAGCAGCCGTCGGACTAGCGGGAGGAGTGAGCAGTTCTTC
CASSRRTSGRSEQFF
>TRBV7-9|once|TRBJ2-7|.
TGTGCCAGCAGCTTTTCCGGGGCAGGGGCCTACGAGCAGTACTTC
CASSFSGAGAYEQYF
>TRBV19|.|TRBJ1-5|.
TGTGCCAGTAGTATTATGACTTCTCGCAATCAGCCCCAGCATTTT
CASSIMTSRNQPQHF
>TRBV9|.|TRBJ2-1|TRBD2
TGTGCCAGCAGCGCGGGACTAGTCTACAATGAGCAGTTCTTC
CASSAGLVYNEQFF
>TRBV2|.|TRBJ2-1|TRBD2
TGTGCCAGCAACTCCGGGACTAGTAGTTTTGAGCAGTTCTTC
CASNSGTSSFEQFF
>TRBV28|.|TRBJ1-4|TRBD1
TGTGCCAGCAGTTTCGGATCGACAGGGGTTGAAAAACTGTTTTTT
CASSFGSTGVEKLFF
>TRBV7-9|once|TRBJ1-5|TRBD1
TGTGCCAGCAGCAGGGGGCCCGGGAGGGTCCAGCCCCAGCATTTT
CASSRGPGRVQPQHF
>TRBV2|.|TRBJ2-1|.
TGTGCCAGCAGTGAGCGGGTCGCCAATGAGCAGTTCTTC
CASSERVANEQFF
>TRBV29-1|few|TRBJ1-4|.
TGCAGCGTTGCAGACAATGAGGTGTTTTTT
CSVADNEVFF
>TRBV7-6|.|TRBJ1-3|.
TGTGCCAGCAGCTTAGGCCCGGGGTCCGGAAACACCATATATTTT
CASSLGPGSGNTIYF
>TRBV9|.|TRBJ2-5|.
TGTGCCAGCAGCGTAGGCGCTGCGAGTGTGACCCAGTACTTC
CASSVGAASVTQYF
>TRBV28|.|TRBJ2-7|TRBD2
TGTGCCAGCAGTTTAAGGTCTCGGACAGCGACTAGCGGGAGACTCTACGAGCAGTACTTC
CASSLRSRTATSGRLYEQYF
>TRBV6-1|.|TRBJ2-7|TRBD2
TGTGCCAGCAGTGCCCGGACTAGCTCCTACGAGCAGTACTTC
CASSARTSSYEQYF
>TRBV5-4|.|TRBJ2-7|TRBD1
TGTGCCAGCAGCTTGGTAAGACAGGGCATCATTAGCTCCTACGAGCAGTACTTC
CASSLVRQGIISSYEQYF
>TRBV11-3|once|TRBJ2-5|.
TGTGCCAGCAGCTCTGGAGGGGACCAAGAGACCCAGTACTTC
CASSSGGDQETQYF
>TRBV7-2|few|TRBJ1-4|.
TGTGCCAGCAGCTCCAGGAGCCGTAATGAAAAACTGTTTTTT
CASSSRSRNEKLFF
>TRBV5-1|.|TRBJ2-2|.
TGCGCCAGCAGCTTGGCCCCCCTTCGGGGGCGCAGGTCCGGGGAGCTGTTTTTT
CASSLAPLRGRRSGELFF
>TRBV11-3|once|TRBJ2-2|.
TGTGCCAGCAGCTTGAGGGTTGATACCGGGGAGCTGTTTTTT
CASSLRVDTGELFF
>TRBV2|.|TRBJ2-1|TRBD1
TGTGCCAGCAGTGAGGACAGGCCCCAGGATGAGCAGTTCTTC
CASSEDRPQDEQFF
>TRBV7-9|.|TRBJ2-1|TRBD2
TGTGCCAGCCAGAGCGGGAGCTCCTACAATGAGCAGTTCTTC
CASQSGSSYNEQFF
>TRBV27|.|TRBJ1-1|.
TGTGCCAGCAGTGGGACACTCATGAACACTGAAGCTTTCTTT
CASSGTLMNTEAFF
>TRBV29-1|once|TRBJ2-5|TRBD1
TGCAGCGTTTACAGGGGTGGGATGGAGACCCAGTACTTC
CSVYRGGMETQYF
>TRBV25-1|.|TRBJ2-1|TRBD2
TGTGCCAGCAGTGGGCTACTAGCGGGAGAGCAGTTCTTC
CASSGLLAGEQFF
>TRBV5-1|.|TRBJ2-1|TRBD2
TGCGCCAGTACAAGGGCGGGAGGGTACAATGAGCAGTTCTTC
CASTRAGGYNEQFF
>TRBV19|.|TRBJ2-3|TRBD1
TGTGCCAGTAGTATTCCCGGGACAGCAGATACGCAGTATTTT
CASSIPGTADTQYF
>TRBV14|.|TRBJ2-7|.
TGTGCCAGCAGCCAAGATCTGTGGGACGAGCAGTACTTC
CASSQDLWDEQYF
>TRBV6-5|.|TRBJ2-1|.
TGTGCCAGCTGTAGGGGTGGCCGCTCCTACAATGAGCAGTTCTTC
CASCRGGRSYNEQFF
>TRBV7-2|once|TRBJ2-2|TRBD2
TGTGCCAGCATCCGTAGCGGGAGTAACGAGGAGCTGTTTTTT
CASIRSGSNEELFF
>TRBV7-9|.|TRBJ2-1|TRBD2
TGTGCCAGCAGCATCGGAGGACTAGCGGGGGTCTACAATGAGCAGTTCTTC
CASSIGGLAGVYNEQFF
>TRBV27|.|TRBJ1-2|.
TGTGCCAGCAGCCGGACTGCGTACTATGGCTACACCTTC
CASSRTAYYGYTF
>TRBV23-1|.|TRBJ1-5|.
TGCGCCAGCAGTCAATGTATGAGGGTTAGGGGACATCAGCCCCAGCATTTT
CASSQCMRVRGHQPQHF
>TRBV7-6|.|TRBJ1-5|.
TGTGCCAGCAGCCCCTGGGAGGGAGTGAATCAGCCCCAGCATTTT
CASSPWEGVNQPQHF
>TRBV18|.|TRBJ2-3|TRBD1
TGTGCCAGCTCACCTAGACAGGGGCCGACCGGGAATACGCAGTATTTT
CASSPRQGPTGNTQYF
>TRBV5-1|.|TRBJ2-7|.
TGCGCCAGCAGCGACCACAGACTAGGCGTGGCCCCCGAGCAGTACTTC
CASSDHRLGVAPEQYF
>TRBV29-1|.|TRBJ2-7|TRBD2
TGCAGCGTCGGACTAGCGGGAGTAGTCTACGAGCAGTACTTC
CSVGLAGVVYEQYF
>TRBV18|.|TRBJ1-1|TRBD1
TGTGCCAGCTCCCAGACAGGGGGCACTGAAGCTTTCTTT
CASSQTGGTEAFF
>TRBV2|.|TRBJ2-3|.
TGTGCCAGCAGTGACGGTGACACGCAGTATTTT
CASSDGDTQYF
>TRBV4-1|.|TRBJ2-5|TRBD2
TGCGCCAGCAGCCAGGTCAGCGGGATTGGGACCCAGTACTTC
CASSQVSGIGTQYF
>TRBV7-4|.|TRBJ2-7|TRBD2
TGTGCCAGCAGCGGTGCGGGAGGTACGACCTACGAGCAGTACTTC
CASSGAGGTTYEQYF
>TRBV7-9|.|TRBJ1-1|.
TGTGCCAGCAGACCACCTAGAGCACTGAACACTGAAGCTTTCTTT
CASRPPRALNTEAFF
>TRBV5-1|.|TRBJ2-2|.
TGCGCCAGCAGCTTGGAGAATGCGGGTCGGACCGGGGAGCTGTTTTTT
CASSLENAGRTGELFF